This T cell receptor (beta chain) was recorded in a study of blood T cell repertoires in COVID-19. The study drew participants aged about 18 to 89 years from 20 to 30 US areas. Some clones are missing from TCRdb's copy, which holds only in-frame ones; the method was immunoSEQ multiplex PCR. Found here are 400,000 or so clones, about 90% of them singletons; the top ten hold approximately 0.55%. CDR3 length: 16 amino acids. Trimming shortened V by 5 bases and J by 7 bases, and 18 bases separated the two germline ends. CDR1 is SGHVS and CDR2 is FQNEAQ in the germline V gene. The sample comprised PBMCs or T cells enriched from blood (not recorded which). The source is a man aged 18-30 years who had recovered from COVID-19. The chain uses TRBV7-8 and TRBJ1-6; D gene uncertain. The CDR3 loop is CASSPNGGGKNSPLHF. Written as DNA, the CDR3 is TGTGCCAGCAGCCCCAACGGCGGAGGGAAGAATTCACCCCTCCACTTT.